What follows are 19 T cell receptor beta chains derived from one specimen sequenced in a study of identical twins. Using its own MiXCR run on the 5' RACE reads, TCRdb lists one record per CDR3 protein. The data show hundreds of thousands of distinct CDR3 sequences, more than 6.5% seen once. These data were likewise used in another study, on yellow fever vaccine responses in identical twins.

Sequencing used PBMCs. The source is a woman between 18 and 29 years old in good health.

This clonotype showed up just a few times. The chain joins TRBV24-1 to TRBJ2-6; no clear D gene. V was clipped by 5 bases and J by 0 bases, with 7 bases between them. CDR3 length: 15 residues. Germline loops: CDR1 KGHDR, CDR2 SFDVKD. CDR3 region: CATSGRRSGANVLTF. The CDR3 bases are TGTGCCACCAGTGGACGCCGCTCTGGGGCCAACGTCCTGACTTTC.

The table lists this clonotype with many counts. The chain joins TRBV5-1 to TRBJ2-7; the D gene is possibly TRBD1 (6 bases). Trimming cost V 5 bases and J 3 bases, with 18 bases left between them. Germline V CDR1 and CDR2: SGHRS, YFSETQ. The CDR3 is made up of 15 amino acids. The CDR3 nucleotides are TGCGCCAGCAGGATCCAACCGGGACACCGCTACGAGCAGTACTTC. Protein: CASRIQPGHRYEQYF.

This clonotype has more than one count but fewer than ten. The CDR3 DNA is TGCAGCGTTGATTCAGGGAAGGCTCCTAACTATGGCTACACCTTC. Protein sequence: CSVDSGKAPNYGYTF. The genes are TRBV29-1 and TRBJ1-2; TRBD1 is a possible D gene (5 bases). The V end was cut by 3 bases, the J end by 0 bases, with 14 bases between. CDR1 SQVTM and CDR2 ANQGSEA come from the germline V gene. This CDR3 contains 15 residues. Full variable domain (outside the CDR3, taken from reference TRBV29-1 and TRBJ1-2): SAVISQKPSRDICQRGTSLTIQCQVDSQVTMMFWYRQQPGQSLTLIATANQGSEATYESGFVIDKFPISRPNLTFSTLTVSNMSPEDSSIYLCSVDSGKAPNYGYTFGSGTRLTVV.

The V and J genes are TRBV7-6 and TRBJ2-1, with 7 bases fitting TRBD2. Per germline, CDR1 SGHVS and CDR2 FNYEAQ. The CDR3 is 16 residues long. J gave up 2 bases and V 0 bases, and 4 bases lay outside the gene matches. CDR3 region: CASSLAGGPPYNEQFF. In DNA, the CDR3 is TGTGCCAGCAGCTTAGCGGGAGGGCCCCCCTACAATGAGCAGTTCTTC. Full variable domain (outside the CDR3, taken from reference TRBV7-6 and TRBJ2-1): GAGVSQSPRYKVTKRGQDVALRCDPISGHVSLYWYRQALGQGPEFLTYFNYEAQQDKSGLPNDRFSAERPEGSISTLTIQRTEQRDSAMYRCASSLAGGPPYNEQFFGPGTRLTVL.

This clonotype occurred many times. V gene TRBV5-1 combines with J gene TRBJ2-1, with 9 bases that match TRBD1. Unmatched junction bases numbered 7, after V lost 0 bases and J lost 9 bases. Per germline, CDR1 SGHRS and CDR2 YFSETQ. The CDR3 is made up of 15 amino acids. CDR3 residues: CASSLAGTGLGEQFF. The CDR3 DNA follows: TGCGCCAGCAGCTTGGCCGGGACAGGGCTTGGTGAGCAGTTCTTC.

The chain uses TRBV20-1 and TRBJ2-1; TRBD2 agrees at 7 bases. The CDR3 contains 14 residues. CDR1 DFQATT and CDR2 SNEGSKA come from the germline V gene (reference sequence). The V and J ends lost 1 base and 6 bases, in that order; junction bases with no gene match: 6. In nucleotides, the CDR3 is TGCAGTGCTAGAGCTAGCCCGGGAGGCAATGAGCAGTTCTTC. This translates into CSARASPGGNEQFF.

This chain links TRBV20-1 with TRBJ1-1; possibly TRBD1 for D (6 bases). V shed 3 bases and J shed 11 bases, with 13 bases lying between them. The CDR3 loop spans 11 amino acids. Per germline, CDR1 DFQATT and CDR2 SNEGSKA (reference sequence). CDR3 sequence reads: CSAREGGAAFF. The CDR3 nucleotides are TGCAGTGCTAGGGAGGGGGGAGCGGCTTTCTTT.

The chain uses TRBV18 and TRBJ1-5; D is uncertain. V was clipped by 8 bases and J by 7 bases, with 18 bases between them. The CDR3 totals 14 residues. The germline gives CDR1 KGHSH, CDR2 LQKENI. This CDR3 reads CASPGWAQSQPQHF. CDR3 sequence (DNA): TGTGCCAGCCCCGGGTGGGCCCAATCGCAGCCCCAGCATTTT.

This clonotype was observed a handful of times. V usage is TRBV29-1 and J usage is TRBJ2-3, with 7 bases fitting TRBD1. V lost 7 bases, J lost 4 bases, and 5 bases stayed unmatched. This CDR3 comprises 12 residues. Germline V lookup: CDR1 SQVTM, CDR2 ANQGSEA. CDR3 sequence reads: CSAKGGADTQYF. DNA for the CDR3: TGCAGCGCCAAAGGGGGCGCAGATACGCAGTATTTT.

This clonotype has ten or more counts. The chain employs TRBV6-5 and TRBJ2-3, with D uncertain. The CDR3 runs to 13 residues. V lost 4 bases and J 2 bases, leaving 7 bases between the germline ends. Germline V CDR1 and CDR2: MNHEY, SVGAGI. CDR3 amino acids: CASSSRDTDTQYF. CDR3 nucleotide sequence: TGTGCCAGCAGTTCTAGGGACACAGATACGCAGTATTTT.

J is TRBJ2-1 and V is TRBV12-3 or TRBV12-4; no definite D call. The V and J ends lost 2 bases and 8 bases respectively, with 10 bases between them. The CDR3 length is 13 residues. CDR3 sequence reads: CASSLSSSHEQFF. The CDR3 DNA reads TGTGCCAGCAGTTTAAGTAGTTCCCATGAGCAGTTCTTC.

This clonotype came up once. The rearrangement links TRBV29-1 to TRBJ1-3; D call uncertain. The length of the CDR3 is 12 residues. CDR1 and CDR2 (germline): SQVTM, ANQGSEA. The ends were cut back, 0 bases at V and 4 bases at J, with 4 bases in the middle. The DNA for the CDR3 is TGCAGCGTTGAAGATAAAGGAAACACCATATATTTT. This sequence encodes CSVEDKGNTIYF.

This chain connects TRBV27 to TRBJ2-7, with 12 bases that match TRBD2. This CDR3 has 17 amino acids. CDR1 MNHEY and CDR2 SMNVEV come from the germline V gene (reference sequence). V dropped 6 bases and J dropped 6; count of bases not matched to a gene: 15. The chain's CDR3 is CASRPKTSGTSGPEQYF. The CDR3 DNA is TGTGCCAGCAGACCGAAAACCTCCGGGACTAGCGGGCCCGAGCAGTACTTC.

This clonotype has a count of ten or more. The chain is built from TRBV24-1 and TRBJ2-1, with no clear D. The CDR3 is made up of 14 amino acids. In germline, CDR1 is KGHDR, CDR2 SFDVKD. V dropped 0 bases and J dropped 4 bases, with 6 bases sitting between them. In DNA, the CDR3 is TGTGCCACCAGTGATTTGAGTGGGTACAATGAGCAGTTCTTC. Translation: CATSDLSGYNEQFF.

This clonotype was picked up many times. The chain has TRBV12-3 or TRBV12-4 and TRBJ1-5; no clear D. V was clipped by 1 base and J by 0 bases, with 4 bases between them. The length of the CDR3 is 14 residues. The chain's CDR3 is CASSLDSSNQPQHF. The DNA of the CDR3 is TGTGCCAGCAGTTTAGACAGTAGCAATCAGCCCCAGCATTTT.

This clonotype was observed a handful of times. The chain couples TRBV18 to TRBJ2-3; the match to TRBD1 covers 11 bases. This CDR3 has 18 amino acids. The germline V gene has CDR1 KGHSH and CDR2 LQKENI. V dropped 0 bases and J dropped 3; count of bases not matched to a gene: 8. CDR3 sequence (DNA): TGTGCCAGCTCACCACCTGTGGTAGGACAGGGGGCTACAGATACGCAGTATTTT. Amino acid sequence: CASSPPVVGQGATDTQYF. Using reference TRBV18 and TRBJ2-3 for the parts outside the CDR3, the full variable domain is NAGVMQNPRHLVRRRGQEARLRCSPMKGHSHVYWYRQLPEEGLKFMVYLQKENIIDESGMPKERFSAEFPKEGPSILRIQQVVRGDSAAYFCASSPPVVGQGATDTQYFGPGTRLTVL.

In its sample, this clonotype was seen many times. The V call is TRBV24-1, the J call TRBJ1-2; a weak D match, TRBD1 (5 bases). CDR1 and CDR2 from the germline V gene are KGHDR and SFDVKD. This CDR3 contains 15 residues. Between the trimmed V and J ends, which lost 4 bases and 2 bases, there was a span of 13 bases. CDR3 sequence (DNA): TGTGCCACCAGTGACGCTCGAGGGGTCAACTATGGCTACACCTTC. Amino acid sequence: CATSDARGVNYGYTF.

This clonotype was seen only a few times. This sequence joins TRBV20-1 and TRBJ2-7, with D perhaps TRBD2 (5 bases). This CDR3 has 13 residues. Germline CDR1 and CDR2: DFQATT and SNEGSKA (reference sequence). Trimming shortened V by 2 bases and J by 3 bases, and 11 bases separated the two germline ends. The CDR3 region has the DNA TGCAGTGCTAGATACCTCGGGAACTACGAGCAGTACTTC. It yields the protein CSARYLGNYEQYF.

The table lists this clonotype with a few counts. This chain joins TRBV20-1 and TRBJ2-1; 14 bases fit TRBD2. The germline CDR1 and CDR2 sequences are DFQATT and SNEGSKA (reference sequence). V lost 5 bases and J lost 9; bases outside the gene matches: 3. CDR3 length: 13 residues. CDR3 DNA sequence: TGCAGTGCTGGGACTAGCGGGAGAGGTGAGCAGTTCTTC. Residues: CSAGTSGRGEQFF.